A single sample is the source of the 3 T cell receptor beta chains below, sequenced in a study of CD8+CD57+ T cells in acquired aplastic anemia. Researchers used genomic DNA as the template to profile TCR beta VDJ and CDR3. Each CDR3 protein gets one entry after TCRdb re-called the reads with MiXCR. This table has some 150,000 distinct CDR3 sequences, roughly 40% appearing once. Sample: sorted CD4+, CD8+, or CD8+CD57+ T cells (not recorded which) from PBMCs. The receptor source for this set is a human donor in good health, serving as a control.

This clonotype was observed at least ten times. The rearrangement links TRBV7-9 to TRBJ1-1; D is possibly TRBD1 (5 bases). Trimming took 4 bases from V and 0 from J, leaving 15 bases between them. Germline loops: CDR1 SEHNR, CDR2 FQNEAQ (reference sequence). The CDR3 covers 16 residues. CDR3 sequence: CASSSSTGSVNTEAFF. The CDR3 nucleotides read TGTGCCAGCAGCTCATCAACAGGATCGGTGAACACTGAAGCTTTCTTT.

This chain uses TRBV19 with TRBJ1-5; D remains ambiguous. The V gene's germline CDR1 is LNHDA and CDR2 SQIVND (reference sequence). The CDR3 covers 15 residues. V shed 2 bases and J shed 2 bases, with 10 bases lying between them. The DNA of the CDR3 is TGTGCCAGTAGTATACGAGGGTTAGGCAATCAGCCCCAGCATTTT. It translates to CASSIRGLGNQPQHF. The full variable domain, completed using reference TRBV19 and TRBJ1-5, is DGGITQSPKYLFRKEGQNVTLSCEQNLNHDAMYWYRQDPGQGLRLIYYSQIVNDFQKGDIAEGYSVSREKKESFPLTVTSAQKNPTAFYLCASSIRGLGNQPQHFGDGTRLSIL.

The chain recombines TRBV24-1 with TRBJ1-5; the match to TRBD1 covers 7 bases. V was clipped by 9 bases and J by 5 bases; unmatched bases: 9. Germline V CDR1 and CDR2: KGHDR, SFDVKD. This CDR3 is built from 14 residues. CDR3 in DNA: TGTGCCACCCAGGACAGGAACCTAGATCAGCCCCAGCATTTT. Protein product: CATQDRNLDQPQHF.